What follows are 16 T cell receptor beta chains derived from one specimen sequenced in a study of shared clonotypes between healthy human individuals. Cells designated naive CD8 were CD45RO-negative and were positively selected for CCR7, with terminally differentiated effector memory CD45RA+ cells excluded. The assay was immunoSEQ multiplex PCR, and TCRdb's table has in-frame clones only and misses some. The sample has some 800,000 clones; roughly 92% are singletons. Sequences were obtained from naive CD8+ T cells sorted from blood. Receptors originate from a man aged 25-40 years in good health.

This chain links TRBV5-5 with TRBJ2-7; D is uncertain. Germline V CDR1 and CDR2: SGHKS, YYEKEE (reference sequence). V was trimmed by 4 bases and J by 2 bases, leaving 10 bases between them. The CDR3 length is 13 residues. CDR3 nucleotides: TGTGCCAGCAGCCCAAGGGATCCCTACGAGCAGTACTTC. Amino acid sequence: CASSPRDPYEQYF.

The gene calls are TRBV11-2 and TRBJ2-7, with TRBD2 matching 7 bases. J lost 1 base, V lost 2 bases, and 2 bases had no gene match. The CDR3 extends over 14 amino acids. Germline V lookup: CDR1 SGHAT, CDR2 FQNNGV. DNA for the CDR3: TGTGCCAGCAGCTTAAGAGCGGGATCCTACGAGCAGTACTTC. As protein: CASSLRAGSYEQYF.

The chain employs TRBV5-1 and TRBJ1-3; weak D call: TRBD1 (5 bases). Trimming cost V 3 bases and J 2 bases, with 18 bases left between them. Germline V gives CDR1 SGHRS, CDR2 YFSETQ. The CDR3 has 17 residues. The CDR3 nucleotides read TGCGCCAGCAGCTCCTACCGAGTGGGGGACCCTGGAAACACCATATATTTT. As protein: CASSSYRVGDPGNTIYF.

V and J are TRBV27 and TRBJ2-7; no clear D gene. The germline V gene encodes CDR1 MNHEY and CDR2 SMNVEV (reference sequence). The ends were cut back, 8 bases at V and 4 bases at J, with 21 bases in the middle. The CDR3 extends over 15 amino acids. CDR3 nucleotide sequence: TGTGCCAGCTCAAAGCAAAGTGGAAACCCTTACGAGCAGTACTTC. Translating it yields CASSKQSGNPYEQYF.

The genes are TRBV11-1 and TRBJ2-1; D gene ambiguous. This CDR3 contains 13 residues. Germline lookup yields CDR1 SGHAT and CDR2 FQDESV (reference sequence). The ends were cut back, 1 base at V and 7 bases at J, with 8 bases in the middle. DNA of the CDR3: TGTGCCAGCAGCTTAGGCTCGAAGAATGAGCAGTTCTTC. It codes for CASSLGSKNEQFF.

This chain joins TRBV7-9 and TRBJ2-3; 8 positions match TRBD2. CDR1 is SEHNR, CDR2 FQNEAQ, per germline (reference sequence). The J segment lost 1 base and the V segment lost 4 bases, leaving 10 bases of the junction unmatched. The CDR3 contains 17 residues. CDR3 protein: CASSWPEFGRGTDTQYF. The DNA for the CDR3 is TGTGCCAGCAGCTGGCCCGAATTCGGGAGGGGCACAGATACGCAGTATTTT.

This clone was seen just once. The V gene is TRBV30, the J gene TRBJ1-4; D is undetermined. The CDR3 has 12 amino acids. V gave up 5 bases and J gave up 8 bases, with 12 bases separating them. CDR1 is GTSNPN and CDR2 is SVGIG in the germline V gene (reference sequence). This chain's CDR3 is CAWGGLDEKLFF. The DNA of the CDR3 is TGTGCCTGGGGAGGGTTAGACGAAAAACTGTTTTTT.

The chain's CDR3 is CASQASGAFNEQFF. CDR3 coding DNA: TGTGCCAGCCAGGCTAGCGGGGCATTCAATGAGCAGTTCTTC. The chain links TRBV27 to TRBJ2-1; 9 bases are a match to TRBD2. The germline V gene has CDR1 MNHEY and CDR2 SMNVEV (reference sequence). CDR3 size: 14 residues. V shed 8 bases, J shed 6 bases, and the junction held 8 bases outside the gene matches.

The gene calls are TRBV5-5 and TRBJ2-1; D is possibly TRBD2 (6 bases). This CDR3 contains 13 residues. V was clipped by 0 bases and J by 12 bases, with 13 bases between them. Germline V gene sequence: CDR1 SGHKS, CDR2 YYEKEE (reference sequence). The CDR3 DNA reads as TGTGCCAGCAGCTTGGGTTTGGGGGGATTGCAGTTCTTC. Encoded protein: CASSLGLGGLQFF. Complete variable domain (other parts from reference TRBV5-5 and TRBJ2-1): DAGVTQSPTHLIKTRGQQVTLRCSPISGHKSVSWYQQVLGQGPQFIFQYYEKEERGRGNFPDRFSARQFPNYSSELNVNALLLGDSALYLCASSLGLGGLQFFGPGTRLTVL.

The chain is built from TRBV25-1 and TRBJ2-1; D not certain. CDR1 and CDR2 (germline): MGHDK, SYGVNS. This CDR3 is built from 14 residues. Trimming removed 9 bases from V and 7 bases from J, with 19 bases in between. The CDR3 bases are TGTGCCAGTAGTTGGTTTACGACCCTTAATGAGCAGTTCTTC. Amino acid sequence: CASSWFTTLNEQFF.

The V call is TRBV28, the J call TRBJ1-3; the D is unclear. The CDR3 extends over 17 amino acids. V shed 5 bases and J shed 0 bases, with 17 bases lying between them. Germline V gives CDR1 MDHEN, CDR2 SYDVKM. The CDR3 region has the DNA TGTGCCAGCAGTACGATCCCTCGACCGCACTCTGGAAACACCATATATTTT. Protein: CASSTIPRPHSGNTIYF.

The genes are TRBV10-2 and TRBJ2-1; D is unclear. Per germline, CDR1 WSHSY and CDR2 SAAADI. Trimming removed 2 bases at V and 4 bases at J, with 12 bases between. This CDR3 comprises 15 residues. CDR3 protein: CASSEGAYTYNEQFF. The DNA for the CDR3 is TGCGCCAGCAGTGAGGGAGCATATACTTACAATGAGCAGTTCTTC.

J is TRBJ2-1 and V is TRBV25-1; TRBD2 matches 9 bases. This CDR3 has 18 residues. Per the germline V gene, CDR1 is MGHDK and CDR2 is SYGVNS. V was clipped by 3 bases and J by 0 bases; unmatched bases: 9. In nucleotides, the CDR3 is TGTGCCAGCAGTGAGGCATTCTGGCGGGAGGGCTCCTACAATGAGCAGTTCTTC. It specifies CASSEAFWREGSYNEQFF.

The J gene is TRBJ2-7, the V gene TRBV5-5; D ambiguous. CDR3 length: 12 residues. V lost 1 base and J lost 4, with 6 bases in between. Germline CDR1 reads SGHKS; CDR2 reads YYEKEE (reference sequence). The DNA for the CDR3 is TGTGCCAGCAGCTTGAAAGGGTACGAGCAGTACTTC. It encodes CASSLKGYEQYF.

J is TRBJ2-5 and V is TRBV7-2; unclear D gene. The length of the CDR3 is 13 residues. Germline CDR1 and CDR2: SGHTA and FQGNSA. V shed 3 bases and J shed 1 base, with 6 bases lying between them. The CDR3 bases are TGTGCCAGCAGCTTGGCGCTCCAAGAGACCCAGTACTTC. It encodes CASSLALQETQYF.

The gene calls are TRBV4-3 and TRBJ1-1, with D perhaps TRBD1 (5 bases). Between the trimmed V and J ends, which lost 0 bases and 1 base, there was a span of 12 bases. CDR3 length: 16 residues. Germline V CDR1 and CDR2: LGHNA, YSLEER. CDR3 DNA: TGCGCCAGCAGCCAAGATAGGGGCAGGACGAACACTGAAGCTTTCTTT. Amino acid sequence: CASSQDRGRTNTEAFF.